The rows below give T cell receptor beta chains drawn from one sample of a study of blood T cell repertoires in COVID-19. Sequencing used immunoSEQ multiplex PCR; TCRdb keeps in-frame clones, though not all of them. The table records 200,000 to 250,000 clones, 84% of them present only once. Material for sequencing was peripheral blood. The receptors were sampled from a woman older than 75 with COVID-19, enrolled during active disease. Both conserved end residues are part of each CDR3. The order of the fields is clone size, J gene, V gene, CDR3 protein. Clone size appears in some rows only: once, few, many, or a class for an expanded clone.

clone size: NA
J gene: TRBJ1-2
V gene: TRBV3-1/TRBV3-2
CDR3 protein: CASSQAQGIYGYTF

clone size: NA
J gene: TRBJ2-7
V gene: TRBV5-5
CDR3 protein: CASSLRDRIYEQYF

clone size: NA
J gene: TRBJ1-2
V gene: TRBV6-1
CDR3 protein: CASSELAGYGYTF

clone size: NA
J gene: TRBJ2-1
V gene: TRBV7-9
CDR3 protein: CASSLSSSYNEQFF

clone size: few
J gene: TRBJ2-3
V gene: TRBV3-1/TRBV3-2
CDR3 protein: CASSRIGTSGVADTQYF

clone size: few
J gene: TRBJ2-1
V gene: TRBV29-1
CDR3 protein: CSASTSGRGSSYNEQFF

clone size: NA
J gene: TRBJ1-3
V gene: TRBV9
CDR3 protein: CASTVGGSGNTIYF

clone size: NA
J gene: TRBJ2-7
V gene: TRBV5-1
CDR3 protein: CASSWGQGATYEQYF

clone size: NA
J gene: TRBJ2-1
V gene: TRBV3-1/TRBV3-2
CDR3 protein: CASSQDSHREQFF

clone size: NA
J gene: TRBJ2-1
V gene: TRBV28
CDR3 protein: CASRGLALNEQFF

clone size: NA
J gene: TRBJ1-5
V gene: TRBV28
CDR3 protein: CASSDSTTIYSNQPQHF